The count of the clone carrying this T cell receptor beta chain is one. Its antigen remains unknown. This CDR3 is built from 16 residues. Germline CDR1 and CDR2: SGHDN and FVKESK. The ends were cut back, 1 base at V and 2 bases at J, with 12 bases in the middle. The data stem from a study of cytomegalovirus exposure and HLA in healthy donors. Notes on the study in general: Across donors, presence/absence analyses took sequencing depth to be roughly uniform. Most observed TCR sequences were rare, whereas some public TCRs were detected in many donors. In a later analysis, compared with equally common non-associated chains, HLA-associated beta chains were more expanded. For TCR beta chains, V- and J-gene trimming was later linked to a missense DCLRE1C variant.

The PCR ran on 60 Vbeta and 13 Jbeta primers. Data came from immunoSEQ multiplex PCR; TCRdb stores just in-frame clones and leaves some out. The sample records around 100,000 clones, more than 75% being singletons. The chain joins TRBV14 to TRBJ2-1; D possibly corresponds to TRBD2 (6 bases). The receptor was derived from a woman aged 18-30 years in good health and CMV-seropositive. The specimen sequenced was PBMCs. CDR3 DNA sequence: TGTGCCAGCAGCCAAGGAGGCGGGAAAGCCTACAATGAGCAGTTCTTC. It codes for CASSQGGGKAYNEQFF.